The TCR beta chain under discussion was sequenced for a study of patients and donors after allogeneic stem cell transplantation. The germline V gene has CDR1 MDHEN and CDR2 SYDVKM. The CDR3 runs to 18 residues. With 6 bases clipped from V and 6 bases from J, the junction kept 16 bases outside the gene matches. TCRdb called the RT-PCR reads again in MiXCR, with one record for every CDR3 protein. The table records 200,000 to 250,000 distinct CDR3 sequences, about 14% of them present only once. This sequence joins TRBV28 and TRBJ2-7, with 14 positions matching TRBD2. Sequenced sample: blood, either unsorted or a sorted T cell fraction (not recorded which). The origin of this receptor is a human donor who was either an allogeneic HSCT recipient or a stem cell or donor lymphocyte infusion donor (not recorded which). It is not recorded whose cells these are; they may come from a transplant donor. This CDR3 reads CASSLPGTSGSPRIEQYF. The CDR3, as DNA: TGTGCCAGCAGCCTTCCCGGGACTAGCGGGAGCCCTAGAATCGAGCAGTACTTC. Using reference TRBV28 and TRBJ2-7 for the parts outside the CDR3, the full variable domain is DVKVTQSSRYLVKRTGEKVFLECVQDMDHENMFWYRQDPGLGLRLIYFSYDVKMKEKGDIPEGYSVSREKKERFSLILESASTNQTSMYLCASSLPGTSGSPRIEQYFGPGTRLTVT.